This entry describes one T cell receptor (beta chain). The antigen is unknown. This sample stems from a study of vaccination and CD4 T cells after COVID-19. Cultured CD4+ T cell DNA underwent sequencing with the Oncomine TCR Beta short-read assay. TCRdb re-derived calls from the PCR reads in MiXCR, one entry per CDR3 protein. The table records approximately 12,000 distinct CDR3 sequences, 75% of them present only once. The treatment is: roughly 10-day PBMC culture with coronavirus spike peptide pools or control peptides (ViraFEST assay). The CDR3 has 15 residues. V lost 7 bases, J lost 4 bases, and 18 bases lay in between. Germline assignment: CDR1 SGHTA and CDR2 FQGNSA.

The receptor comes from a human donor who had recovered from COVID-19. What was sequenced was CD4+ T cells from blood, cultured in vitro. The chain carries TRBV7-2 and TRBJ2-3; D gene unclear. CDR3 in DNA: TGTGCCAGCACCCCAAATAGACTGAGTGCAGATACGCAGTATTTT. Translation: CASTPNRLSADTQYF.